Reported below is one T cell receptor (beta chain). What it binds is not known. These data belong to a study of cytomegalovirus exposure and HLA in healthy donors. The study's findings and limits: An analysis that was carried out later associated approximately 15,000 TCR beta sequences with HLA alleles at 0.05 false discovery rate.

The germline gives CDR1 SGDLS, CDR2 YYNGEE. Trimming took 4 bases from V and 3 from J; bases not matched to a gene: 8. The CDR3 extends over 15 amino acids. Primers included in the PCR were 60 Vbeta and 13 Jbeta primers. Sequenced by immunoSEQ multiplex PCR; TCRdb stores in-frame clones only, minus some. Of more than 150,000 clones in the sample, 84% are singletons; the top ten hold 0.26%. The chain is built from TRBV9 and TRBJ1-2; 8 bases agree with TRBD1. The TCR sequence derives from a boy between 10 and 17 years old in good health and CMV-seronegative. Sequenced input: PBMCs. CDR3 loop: CASSPRTGPHYGYTF. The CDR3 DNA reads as TGTGCCAGCAGCCCTCGGACAGGGCCCCACTATGGCTACACCTTC. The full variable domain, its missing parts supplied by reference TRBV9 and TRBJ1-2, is DSGVTQTPKHLITATGQRVTLRCSPRSGDLSVYWYQQSLDQGLQFLIQYYNGEERAKGNILERFSAQQFPDLHSELNLSSLELGDSALYFCASSPRTGPHYGYTFGSGTRLTVV.